The next 19 T cell receptor beta chains were all read from a single sample in a study of blood T cell repertoires in COVID-19. The protocol was immunoSEQ multiplex PCR, while the TCRdb copy is restricted to in-frame clones and leaves out a portion. The sample includes tens of thousands of clones, 75% to 85% of them seen just once. The sequencing input was peripheral blood. These receptor sequences come from a man aged 40-55 years with acute or convalescent COVID-19.

The chain links TRBV6-5 to TRBJ1-6, with D possibly matching TRBD1 (6 bases). V dropped 5 bases and J dropped 5 bases, with 7 bases sitting between them. CDR3 length: 13 amino acids. Germline V CDR1 and CDR2: MNHEY, SVGAGI. The CDR3 loop reads CASSRTDNSPLHF. CDR3 in DNA: TGTGCCAGCAGTCGGACAGATAATTCACCCCTCCACTTT.

Only a few counts were recorded for this clone. The chain couples TRBV4-1 to TRBJ2-5; D may be TRBD2 (7 bases). V was pared by 0 bases and J by 9 bases, with 14 bases between. The CDR3 loop spans 14 amino acids. Per germline, CDR1 MGHRA and CDR2 YSYEKL. The CDR3 loop is CASSQELGAGAQYF. The DNA of the CDR3 is TGCGCCAGCAGCCAAGAATTGGGGGCGGGGGCCCAGTACTTC.

The chain links TRBV23-1 to TRBJ2-7, with 9 positions matching TRBD1. TRBV23-1 counts as an open reading frame of uncertain function. This CDR3 has 18 amino acids. V was pared by 0 bases and J by 4 bases, with 13 bases of the junction left unmatched. CDR3 sequence reads: CASSQSGTGIFHFYEQYF. CDR3 coding DNA: TGCGCCAGCAGTCAATCGGGGACAGGGATTTTCCACTTTTACGAGCAGTACTTC.

This chain connects TRBV2 to TRBJ2-5, with D possibly being TRBD1 (5 bases). Trimming stripped 4 bases from V and 5 bases from J, with 11 bases between. Germline CDR1 and CDR2: SNHLY and FYNNEI. The CDR3 loop spans 13 amino acids. Here the CDR3 reads CASSGGLLETQYF. The DNA for the CDR3 is TGTGCCAGCAGTGGGGGCTTATTGGAGACCCAGTACTTC.

This clone appeared once. This chain uses TRBV9 with TRBJ1-2, with 12 bases that match TRBD1. This CDR3 has 15 amino acids. Trimming at V came to 3 bases and at J to 4 bases, leaving 4 bases not matched to a gene. Per germline, CDR1 SGDLS and CDR2 YYNGEE. The CDR3 DNA reads as TGTGCCAGCAGCGCCGGGACAGGGGGCGTCTATGGCTACACCTTC. Translated: CASSAGTGGVYGYTF.

The chain couples TRBV19 to TRBJ2-2; 7 bases agree with TRBD1. Trimming cost V 2 bases and J 1 base; bases outside gene matches: 4. CDR1 and CDR2 (germline): LNHDA, SQIVND (reference sequence). The CDR3 consists of 16 residues. This chain's CDR3 is CASSIRTGVNTGELFF. In nucleotides, the CDR3 is TGTGCCAGTAGTATAAGGACAGGTGTGAACACCGGGGAGCTGTTTTTT.

This chain links TRBV5-5 with TRBJ2-1; 8 nucleotides match TRBD1. J was trimmed by 0 bases and V by 5 bases; bases with no gene match: 4. CDR1 is SGHKS, CDR2 YYEKEE, per germline (reference sequence). This CDR3 has 15 amino acids. The CDR3 DNA follows: TGTGCCAGCAGGGCCGGGACAGGCTCCTACAATGAGCAGTTCTTC. Its translation: CASRAGTGSYNEQFF. Full variable domain (remainder filled in from reference TRBV5-5 and TRBJ2-1): DAGVTQSPTHLIKTRGQQVTLRCSPISGHKSVSWYQQVLGQGPQFIFQYYEKEERGRGNFPDRFSARQFPNYSSELNVNALLLGDSALYLCASRAGTGSYNEQFFGPGTRLTVL.

This chain uses TRBV19 with TRBJ1-5; D might be TRBD1 (6 bases). The V gene lost 5 bases and the J gene lost 5 bases, with 19 bases spanning the gap. The CDR3 length is 16 residues. Germline values: CDR1 LNHDA, CDR2 SQIVND (reference sequence). DNA of the CDR3: TGTGCCAGTAGTGATCAGGGGAGCGGGGATCATCAGCCCCAGCATTTT. The encoded protein is CASSDQGSGDHQPQHF.

The CDR3 coding sequence is TGTGCCAGCAGGGGACAGGGCAGGGACACCGGGGAGCTGTTTTTT. This sequence encodes CASRGQGRDTGELFF. The chain carries TRBV2 and TRBJ2-2; TRBD1 agrees at 9 bases. Per the germline V gene, CDR1 is SNHLY and CDR2 is FYNNEI. V lost 6 bases and J lost 3; bases outside the gene matches: 5. CDR3 size: 15 residues.

This clone came up a few times. The chain employs TRBV7-2 and TRBJ1-6; D is uncertain. This CDR3 is 13 amino acids long. Trimming pared 8 bases from V and 6 bases from J, leaving 11 bases between. Per germline, CDR1 SGHTA and CDR2 FQGNSA. CDR3 nucleotides: TGTGCCAGCGGAGGAACGGCTAATTCACCCCTCCACTTT. Translated: CASGGTANSPLHF.

J is TRBJ2-2 and V is TRBV5-4; D is uncertain. Deletions cut 0 bases from V and 2 bases from J, with 5 bases between. This CDR3 region has 14 residues. Germline V gene sequence: CDR1 SGHNT, CDR2 YYREEE (reference sequence). CDR3 bases: TGTGCCAGCAGCTTGGACATTAACACCGGGGAGCTGTTTTTT. Protein: CASSLDINTGELFF.

The chain couples TRBV3-1 (or the pseudogene TRBV3-2) to TRBJ1-2, with D possibly matching TRBD1 (5 bases). V dropped 5 bases and J dropped 4 bases, with 17 bases sitting between them. CDR1 LGHDT and CDR2 YNNKEL come from the germline V gene (reference sequence). There are 15 residues in the CDR3. CDR3 protein: CASSEGKGRPYGYTF. The CDR3 DNA reads as TGTGCCAGCAGCGAAGGCAAGGGGCGCCCCTATGGCTACACCTTC.

The genes are TRBV7-9 and TRBJ1-2, with D perhaps matching TRBD1 (6 bases). Germline V gene data show CDR1 as SEHNR and CDR2 as FQNEAQ (reference sequence). The CDR3 sequence is 14 residues long. Trimming cost V 0 bases and J 4 bases, with 9 bases left between them. The CDR3 sequence: CASSLAGGPYGYTF. CDR3 sequence (DNA): TGTGCCAGCAGCTTAGCCGGGGGGCCCTATGGCTACACCTTC. Full variable domain (rest looked up from reference TRBV7-9 and TRBJ1-2): DTGVSQNPRHKITKRGQNVTFRCDPISEHNRLYWYRQTLGQGPEFLTYFQNEAQLEKSRLLSDRFSAERPKGSFSTLEIQRTEQGDSAMYLCASSLAGGPYGYTFGSGTRLTVV.

The count of this clone is one. The chain combines TRBV13 with TRBJ2-1; tentative D call: TRBD2 (5 bases). The V end was cut by 3 bases, the J end by 0 bases, with 6 bases between. Germline assignment: CDR1 PRHDT and CDR2 FYEKMQ (reference sequence). This CDR3 is built from 14 residues. The CDR3 region is CASSLGSSYNEQFF. The CDR3 DNA reads TGTGCCAGCAGCTTGGGGAGCTCCTACAATGAGCAGTTCTTC.

This chain connects TRBV29-1 to TRBJ1-6, with TRBD1 as a possible D gene (5 bases). CDR1 and CDR2 from the germline V gene are SQVTM and ANQGSEA. The CDR3 contains 13 residues. V dropped 7 bases and J dropped 8 bases, with 15 bases sitting between them. The CDR3 DNA sequence: TGCAGCGGGTACTCACAGGACCATTCACCCCTCCACTTT. Amino acid sequence: CSGYSQDHSPLHF.

The chain employs TRBV3-1 (or the pseudogene TRBV3-2) and TRBJ2-1, with 8 bases identical to TRBD2. The V gene's germline CDR1 is LGHDT and CDR2 YNNKEL (reference sequence). The junction had 14 bases not matched to a gene; V was cut back by 0 bases and J by 10 bases. This CDR3 spans 17 amino acids. DNA of the CDR3: TGTGCCAGCAGCCAAGACTGGGGTAGCGGGGCCTTCGGGGAGCAGTTCTTC. Protein product: CASSQDWGSGAFGEQFF.

CDR3 protein: CAWSVGPRAPEAFF. The CDR3 DNA reads as TGTGCCTGGAGTGTAGGTCCCAGGGCCCCTGAAGCTTTCTTT. V gene TRBV30 combines with J gene TRBJ1-1, with D possibly matching TRBD1 (5 bases). The CDR3 extends over 14 amino acids. V lost 0 bases, J lost 6 bases, and 14 bases lay in between. CDR1 and CDR2 from the germline V gene are GTSNPN and SVGIG (reference sequence).

In its sample, this clone was seen once. CDR3 nucleotide sequence: TGTGCCAGCAGTATTGAGGGGGGGAATGAGCAGTTCTTC. Protein: CASSIEGGNEQFF. The V and J genes are TRBV12-3 or TRBV12-4 and TRBJ2-1; the D gene is possibly TRBD2 (7 bases). The CDR3 length is 13 residues. Trimming cost V 5 bases and J 7 bases, with 12 bases left between them.

The chain combines TRBV9 with TRBJ2-1; 10 positions match TRBD1. Germline-derived CDR1 and CDR2 are SGDLS and YYNGEE. The CDR3 loop spans 15 amino acids. The junction had 5 bases not matched to a gene; V was cut back by 2 bases and J by 6 bases. CDR3 amino acids: CASSVTGTGVNEQFF. CDR3 coding DNA: TGTGCCAGCAGCGTTACCGGGACAGGGGTCAATGAGCAGTTCTTC. Variable domain in full (rest from reference TRBV9 and TRBJ2-1): DSGVTQTPKHLITATGQRVTLRCSPRSGDLSVYWYQQSLDQGLQFLIQYYNGEERAKGNILERFSAQQFPDLHSELNLSSLELGDSALYFCASSVTGTGVNEQFFGPGTRLTVL.